A single sample gave rise to the 16 T cell receptor beta chains below, sequenced in a study of early T cells in non-severe SARS-CoV-2 infection. TCRdb fed the 5' RACE reads into MiXCR, producing one record per CDR3 protein. The top ten clones hold 3% of a sample with about 83,000 distinct CDR3 sequences, over 13% of them seen once. Sequences were obtained from whole blood. All receptors derive from an adult who was a healthcare worker with PCR-confirmed SARS-CoV-2 infection or an uninfected control (not recorded which).

There are a few counts of this clonotype. The J gene is TRBJ2-1, the V gene TRBV11-2; TRBD1 agrees at 11 bases. Germline V gene data show CDR1 as SGHAT and CDR2 as FQNNGV. With 4 bases clipped from V and 7 bases from J, the junction kept 12 bases outside the gene matches. The length of the CDR3 is 17 residues. The CDR3: CASSSFHRDRGSNEQFF. The CDR3 coding sequence is TGTGCCAGCAGCTCCTTCCACCGGGACAGGGGGTCAAATGAGCAGTTCTTC.

Ten or more counts support this clonotype. The V gene is TRBV5-6, the J gene TRBJ1-3; D might be TRBD1 (5 bases). The CDR3 totals 15 residues. Trimming cost V 4 bases and J 0 bases, with 11 bases left between them. The germline V gene encodes CDR1 SGHDT and CDR2 YYEEEE. CDR3: CASSADRRSGNTIYF. As DNA, the CDR3 is TGTGCCAGCAGCGCCGACAGACGCTCTGGAAACACCATATATTTT.

This clonotype was seen more than once but under ten times. V is TRBV20-1 and J is TRBJ1-3, with no clear D. CDR1 is DFQATT, CDR2 SNEGSKA, per germline (reference sequence). The CDR3 contains 13 residues. Trimming cost V 5 bases and J 0 bases, with 8 bases left between them. In DNA form, the CDR3 reads TGCAGTGCTCCCCGGGGCTCTGGAAACACCATATATTTT. Its protein is CSAPRGSGNTIYF.

This clonotype was observed at least ten times. This rearrangement joins TRBV12-3 or TRBV12-4 to TRBJ2-1; TRBD1 might be the D (6 bases). Trimming stripped 5 bases from V and 2 bases from J, with 10 bases between. This CDR3 has 14 residues. CDR3 loop: CASSPGQTYNEQFF. DNA for the CDR3: TGTGCCAGCAGTCCCGGACAGACCTACAATGAGCAGTTCTTC.

This clonotype occurred many times. This chain links TRBV12-3 or TRBV12-4 with TRBJ1-5; no definite D call. With 6 bases removed from V and 9 bases from J, the gap between germline ends came to 15 bases. The CDR3 sequence is 13 residues long. The CDR3 here is CASSRGAQGPQHF. For the CDR3, the DNA is TGTGCCAGCAGCCGGGGTGCCCAAGGGCCCCAGCATTTT.

V usage is TRBV13 and J usage is TRBJ2-2; 8 bases align to TRBD1. V was pared by 5 bases and J by 7 bases, with 9 bases of the junction left unmatched. Germline V gene lookup returns CDR1 PRHDT and CDR2 FYEKMQ (reference sequence). The length of the CDR3 is 15 residues. The CDR3 protein is CASSTRTGNHGELFF. DNA of the CDR3: TGTGCCAGCAGCACCCGGACAGGGAACCACGGGGAGCTGTTTTTT.

This clonotype showed up just once. The J gene is TRBJ2-5, the V gene TRBV7-8; 8 positions agree with TRBD1. After removal of 5 bases from V and 7 bases from J, the junction contained 12 bases not matched to a gene. This CDR3 contains 15 residues. CDR1 SGHVS and CDR2 FQNEAQ come from the germline V gene. CDR3 sequence: CASSPDRDPQWTQYF. CDR3 nucleotide sequence: TGTGCCAGCAGCCCGGACAGGGACCCACAGTGGACCCAGTACTTC.

This chain connects TRBV28 to TRBJ1-2; the D is unclear. This CDR3 has 10 residues. The V gene lost 5 bases and the J gene lost 4 bases, with 2 bases spanning the gap. CDR1 is MDHEN and CDR2 is SYDVKM in the germline V gene. Here the CDR3 DNA reads TGTGCCAGCAGTCGCTATGGCTACACCTTC. Translation gives CASSRYGYTF.

This clonotype has only a few counts. This chain joins TRBV6-5 and TRBJ1-2; D might be TRBD1 (6 bases). There are 14 residues in the CDR3. The V and J ends lost 6 bases and 6 bases respectively, with 17 bases between them. The germline V gene encodes CDR1 MNHEY and CDR2 SVGAGI. The CDR3 DNA follows: TGTGCCAGCAGCTTCTGGGGGCCGGGCGATGGCTACACCTTC. This codes for CASSFWGPGDGYTF.

Only a few counts were recorded for this clonotype. The chain combines TRBV15 with TRBJ2-2; no firm D call. The CDR3 sequence is 15 residues long. The germline V gene encodes CDR1 LNHNV and CDR2 YYDKDF (reference sequence). V was shortened by 0 bases and J by 5 bases, with 10 bases between the two germline ends. The CDR3 region has the DNA TGTGCCACCAGCAGAGATATTAGCCGAACCGGGGAGCTGTTTTTT. Residues: CATSRDISRTGELFF.

This chain connects TRBV7-9 to TRBJ2-7, with a possible D match to TRBD2 (6 bases). The CDR3 loop spans 13 amino acids. V was cut by 3 bases and J by 4 bases, with 10 bases left in between. Germline values: CDR1 SEHNR, CDR2 FQNEAQ (reference sequence). The CDR3 sequence is CASSLGLSYEQYF. The CDR3 DNA sequence: TGTGCCAGCAGCTTGGGACTCTCTTACGAGCAGTACTTC.

The chain links TRBV10-3 to TRBJ2-3; D perhaps matches TRBD2 (5 bases). V lost 6 bases to trimming and J lost 7 bases, with 20 bases between them. CDR3 size: 15 residues. Germline CDR1 reads ENHRY; CDR2 reads SYGVKD. The CDR3 loop reads CAIRSELGRGYTQYF. For the CDR3, the DNA is TGTGCCATCAGGAGTGAGTTAGGCCGGGGATATACGCAGTATTTT.

This clonotype is judged medium-sized. This rearrangement joins TRBV5-4 to TRBJ2-5; 10 bases match TRBD2. The germline CDR1 and CDR2 sequences are SGHNT and YYREEE (reference sequence). J gave up 4 bases and V 2 bases, and 5 bases lay outside the gene matches. This CDR3 spans 15 amino acids. CDR3 sequence (DNA): TGTGCCAGCAGCTTCCTAGCGGGAGCCCCAGAGACCCAGTACTTC. Translated, it gives CASSFLAGAPETQYF. The variable domain in full, completed from reference TRBV5-4 and TRBJ2-5, reads ETGVTQSPTHLIKTRGQQVTLRCSSQSGHNTVSWYQQALGQGPQFIFQYYREEENGRGNFPPRFSGLQFPNYSSELNVNALELDDSALYLCASSFLAGAPETQYFGPGTRLLVL.

This clonotype was counted ten times or more. V is TRBV10-3 and J is TRBJ2-7; TRBD2 aligns across 16 bases. CDR3 length: 16 amino acids. Trimming at V came to 6 bases and at J to 6 bases, leaving 8 bases not matched to a gene. Germline V gives CDR1 ENHRY, CDR2 SYGVKD. CDR3 loop: CAISGTSGRAASEQYF. DNA of the CDR3: TGTGCCATCAGCGGGACTAGCGGGAGGGCCGCCTCCGAGCAGTACTTC.

This clonotype occurred many times. CDR3 sequence reads: CASSNPGLSSYEQYF. The CDR3 DNA reads as TGTGCCAGCAGCAATCCGGGGTTGAGCTCCTACGAGCAGTACTTC. This chain joins TRBV21-1 and TRBJ2-7; TRBD1 reflects the table's D call only, with no check against the DNA. TRBV21-1 is deemed a pseudogene. The CDR3 length is 15 residues.

V is TRBV29-1 and J is TRBJ2-2; D not certain. V was pared by 7 bases and J by 2 bases, with 8 bases between. From germline, CDR1 is SQVTM and CDR2 ANQGSEA. The CDR3 loop spans 12 amino acids. The CDR3 nucleotides read TGCAGCGCCTTGGTTAACACCGGGGAGCTGTTTTTT. Protein: CSALVNTGELFF.